The clone carrying this TCR beta chain has at least ten counts. What it recognizes is unknown. The cDNA was synthesized by 5'RACE incorporating 10-nucleotide random UMIs. Each CDR3 protein is one row after TCRdb ran MiXCR on the 5' RACE reads. This repertoire shows some 33,000 distinct CDR3 sequences, 1.5% found once; its top ten account for about 9.3%. The length of the CDR3 is 12 residues. V was pared by 6 bases and J by 1 base, with 7 bases between. The germline gives CDR1 SEHNR, CDR2 FQNEAQ (reference sequence). The data were taken from a study of neurological immune-mediated disorders. Study details: Within the group of 34 multiple sclerosis patients, approximately 30 were relapsing-remitting, while 3 were secondary progressive. Overall study findings and caveats: There was no association between the multiple sclerosis repertoire cluster and any clinical or MRI feature. Expansion of TCR clones was greatest in HTLV-1-associated myelopathy and smallest in multiple sclerosis, where it fell below that of healthy controls.

The chain uses TRBV7-9 and TRBJ2-7; D perhaps matches TRBD2 (5 bases). The sample was PBMCs. The clonotype originates from a woman in her twenties or thirties with multiple sclerosis. The CDR3 nucleotides read TGTGCCAGCAGACTAGATTCCTACGAGCAGTACTTC. Protein sequence: CASRLDSYEQYF.